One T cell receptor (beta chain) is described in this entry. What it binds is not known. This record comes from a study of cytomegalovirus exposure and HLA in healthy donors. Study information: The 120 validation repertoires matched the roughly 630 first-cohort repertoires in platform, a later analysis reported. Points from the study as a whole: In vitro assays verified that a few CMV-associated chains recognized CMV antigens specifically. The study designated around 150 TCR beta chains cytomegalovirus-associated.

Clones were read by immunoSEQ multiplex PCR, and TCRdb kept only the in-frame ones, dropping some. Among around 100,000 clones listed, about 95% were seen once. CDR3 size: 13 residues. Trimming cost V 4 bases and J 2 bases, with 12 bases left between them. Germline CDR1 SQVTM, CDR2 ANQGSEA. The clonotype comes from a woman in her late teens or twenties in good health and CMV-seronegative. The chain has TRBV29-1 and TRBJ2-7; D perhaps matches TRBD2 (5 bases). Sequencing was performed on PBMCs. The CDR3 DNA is TGCAGCGTTGTCTACGGGGTCCCCTACGAGCAGTACTTC. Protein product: CSVVYGVPYEQYF.